This entry lists 19 T cell receptor beta chains sequenced from one sample in a study of blood T cell repertoires in COVID-19. Method: immunoSEQ multiplex PCR; TCRdb's copy keeps in-frame clones and lacks some. The data contain roughly 53,000 clones, roughly 90% of them singletons. Sequencing used peripheral blood. These receptors were collected from a human donor in a cohort sampled during active COVID-19.

The genes are TRBV28 and TRBJ1-2; D is undetermined. Germline CDR1 and CDR2: MDHEN and SYDVKM. Trimming stripped 5 bases from V and 8 bases from J, with 15 bases between. This CDR3 region has 13 residues. For the CDR3, the DNA is TGTGCCAGCAGTCAAACCGAAGCTCCCGGCTACACCTTC. Its protein product is CASSQTEAPGYTF.

The genes are TRBV11-2 and TRBJ2-7; D perhaps matches TRBD1 (6 bases). Germline CDR1 is SGHAT and CDR2 is FQNNGV. V was trimmed by 3 bases and J by 2 bases, leaving 8 bases between them. The CDR3 is 13 amino acids. CDR3 region: CASSFAGAYEQYV. The CDR3 DNA follows: TGTGCCAGCAGCTTCGCAGGGGCCTACGAGCAGTACGTC.

This clone was seen only once. The chain has TRBV4-2 and TRBJ2-2; 10 positions match TRBD2. From germline, CDR1 is LGHNA and CDR2 YNFKEQ. V shed 6 bases, J shed 8 bases, and the junction held 12 bases outside the gene matches. The CDR3 totals 16 residues. This chain's CDR3 is CASRPFQAGGPGELFF. DNA for the CDR3: TGTGCCAGCAGACCCTTTCAAGCGGGAGGGCCAGGGGAGCTGTTTTTT.

The chain has TRBV19 and TRBJ1-2; TRBD1 might be the D (6 bases). Per germline, CDR1 LNHDA and CDR2 SQIVND (reference sequence). The CDR3 consists of 13 residues. Deletions cut 8 bases from V and 5 bases from J, with 15 bases between. The CDR3 DNA is TGTGCCAGTGGCGAAACAGGGTGGTATGGCTACACCTTC. Translated: CASGETGWYGYTF.

This sequence joins TRBV2 and TRBJ1-3; D might be TRBD1 (6 bases). Trimming removed 6 bases from V and 2 bases from J, with 8 bases in between. The CDR3 covers 13 residues. Germline loops: CDR1 SNHLY, CDR2 FYNNEI. CDR3 nucleotide sequence: TGTGCCAGCAGGAACAGGGCTGGAAACACCATATATTTT. It is translated as CASRNRAGNTIYF.

This clone was found once. This chain joins TRBV6-2 or TRBV6-3 and TRBJ1-6; TRBD1 is a possible D gene (6 bases). V lost 2 bases and J lost 3, with 8 bases in between. Germline CDR1 is MNHEY and CDR2 is SVGEGT. This CDR3 has 15 residues. The CDR3 spells CASSYPTGYNSPLHF. DNA for the CDR3: TGTGCCAGCAGTTACCCGACAGGCTATAATTCACCCCTCCACTTT.

This chain links TRBV9 with TRBJ2-1; D may be TRBD2 (6 bases). The germline gives CDR1 SGDLS, CDR2 YYNGEE. The CDR3 covers 16 residues. V lost 0 bases to trimming and J lost 3 bases, with 13 bases between them. Here the CDR3 DNA reads TGTGCCAGCAGCGTAGTTTCGGGGGTGGGCTACAATGAGCAGTTCTTC. Translating gives CASSVVSGVGYNEQFF.

This sequence joins TRBV6-5 and TRBJ1-5; D uncertain. The CDR3 contains 12 residues. Germline CDR1 MNHEY, CDR2 SVGAGI. V lost 6 bases and J lost 6, with 9 bases in between. CDR3 coding DNA: TGTGCCAGCAGATTCACGAGTCAGCCCCAGCATTTT. Amino acids: CASRFTSQPQHF.

This chain links TRBV3-1 (or the pseudogene TRBV3-2) with TRBJ2-1; a weak D match, TRBD2 (7 bases). This CDR3 contains 13 residues. In germline, CDR1 is LGHDT, CDR2 YNNKEL (reference sequence). V gave up 9 bases and J gave up 4 bases, with 13 bases separating them. The CDR3 coding sequence is TGTGCCAGTCGGGGAGGGGGTTACAATGAGCAGTTCTTC. Translation: CASRGGGYNEQFF.

With regard to this clone: Relative to the germline gene, one junction end is altered; a read error may explain this. J is TRBJ1-4 and V is TRBV15; D may be TRBD1 (6 bases). The length of the CDR3 is 14 residues. Germline V gene sequence: CDR1 LNHNV, CDR2 YYDKDF (reference sequence). CDR3 loop: CATADGQGTSKSLF. CDR3 DNA sequence: TGTGCCACCGCTGATGGCCAGGGGACCTCTAAAAGTCTTTTT. Looking up the rest from reference TRBV15 and TRBJ1-4 gives the full variable domain: DAMVIQNPRYQVTQFGKPVTLSCSQTLNHNVMYWYQQKSSQAPKLLFHYYDKDFNNEADTPDNFQSRRPNTSFCFLDIRSPGLGDTAMYLCATADGQGTSKSLFGSGTQLSVL.

CDR3 nucleotides: TGCGCCAGCAGCTTGGCTGCGCGGGGGTGGGATACGCAGTATTTT. Residues: CASSLAARGWDTQYF. This chain links TRBV5-1 with TRBJ2-3, with 7 bases lining up with TRBD2. The CDR3 covers 15 residues. J gave up 6 bases and V 0 bases, and 7 bases lay outside the gene matches. The germline gives CDR1 SGHRS, CDR2 YFSETQ.

The chain joins TRBV14 to TRBJ1-1, with D uncertain. Deletions cut 3 bases from V and 3 bases from J, with 17 bases between. The CDR3 spans 16 residues. Germline values: CDR1 SGHDN, CDR2 FVKESK. The CDR3 nucleotides read TGTGCCAGCAGCCATGCGTCGACGGGAATTGACACTGAAGCTTTCTTT. The encoded protein is CASSHASTGIDTEAFF.

V and J are TRBV7-2 and TRBJ1-1; maybe TRBD1 (5 bases). CDR3 length equals 14 residues. Germline assignment: CDR1 SGHTA and CDR2 FQGNSA. Trimming took 5 bases from V and 5 from J, leaving 15 bases between them. The CDR3 loop reads CASSPRSGETEAFF. The CDR3, as DNA: TGTGCCAGCAGCCCTAGATCGGGGGAGACTGAAGCTTTCTTT.

The rearrangement uses TRBV5-1 and TRBJ2-3; TRBD2 aligns across 9 bases. The CDR3 is made up of 15 amino acids. Trimming took 2 bases from V and 6 from J; bases not matched to a gene: 7. CDR1 and CDR2 from the germline V gene are SGHRS and YFSETQ. In DNA form, the CDR3 reads TGCGCCAGCAGCTTTCTGCGGGGGGGCGGGGATACGCAGTATTTT. This encodes CASSFLRGGGDTQYF.

CDR3 coding DNA: TGTGCCATCAGTGAGTCGAATCGGGGGGCCGGGGAGCTGTTTTTT. Protein sequence: CAISESNRGAGELFF. The chain employs TRBV10-3 and TRBJ2-2; 7 nucleotides match TRBD2. V shed 0 bases, J shed 6 bases, and the junction held 4 bases outside the gene matches. Germline V gives CDR1 ENHRY, CDR2 SYGVKD. This CDR3 comprises 15 residues.

V and J are TRBV5-4 and TRBJ1-1; no clear D. The CDR3 runs 14 residues. CDR1 SGHNT and CDR2 YYREEE come from the germline V gene (reference sequence). V lost 2 bases, J lost 7 bases, and 15 bases lay in between. In DNA form, the CDR3 reads TGTGCCAGCAGCTTTTTCCAGCGGTCGTATGAAGCTTTCTTT. This sequence encodes CASSFFQRSYEAFF.

This sequence joins TRBV7-9 and TRBJ1-4, with 8 positions matching TRBD1. The CDR3 is 14 amino acids. Looked up from germline, CDR1 is SEHNR and CDR2 is FQNEAQ (reference sequence). Trimming cost V 5 bases and J 5 bases; bases outside gene matches: 4. The CDR3 protein is CASSLRGLNEKLFF. CDR3 DNA sequence: TGTGCCAGCAGCCTCAGGGGGCTCAATGAAAAACTGTTTTTT.

This clone was observed once. The chain recombines TRBV21-1 with TRBJ2-5; the table calls TRBD1, which could not be checked here. TRBV21-1 is a recognized pseudogene. CDR3 size: 14 residues. CDR3 in DNA: TGTGCCAGCAGCTCAAGGGGGCAACAAGAGACCCAGTACTTC. Translating gives CASSSRGQQETQYF.

This clone appeared a single time. The rearrangement links TRBV28 to TRBJ2-3, with TRBD1 identical over 8 bases. V shed 2 bases and J 4 bases; nucleotides not matched to a gene: 5. The CDR3 runs 15 residues. Germline assignment: CDR1 MDHEN and CDR2 SYDVKM. Here the CDR3 reads CASSLRQGAADTQYF. The CDR3 coding sequence is TGTGCCAGCAGTTTAAGGCAGGGGGCAGCAGATACGCAGTATTTT.